This passage covers 27 T cell receptor beta chains from one sample sequenced in a study of vaccination effects on CD4 cells after COVID-19. For these TCRs, the target antigens are not known. The ViraFEST assay expanded antigen-specific CD4+ T cells with viral peptide pools before sequencing. The culture ran for 10 days, and then CD4+ T cells were isolated. The person's infection with SARS-CoV-2, confirmed by PCR, took place between March and December 2020. TCRdb's copy holds only in-frame clones and misses some; the assay was immunoSEQ multiplex PCR. This table has 70,000 or so clones, over 65% appearing once. The starting material was CD4+ T cells from PBMCs cultured with HIV peptides, obtained before COVID-19 vaccination. The subset: HIV-1 Nef peptide pool negative control/reference culture. These receptors were obtained from a human donor who had a prior SARS-CoV-2 infection.

The rearrangement uses TRBV5-1 and TRBJ2-1, with 8 positions matching TRBD2. Losses at the gene ends were 0 bases for V and 7 bases for J; bases not matched to a gene: 3. The CDR3 has 14 amino acids. Germline V gives CDR1 SGHRS, CDR2 YFSETQ. CDR3 amino acids: CASSLVPGGNEQFF. The CDR3 DNA reads TGCGCCAGCAGCTTGGTTCCGGGGGGGAATGAGCAGTTCTTC.

The chain uses TRBV11-2 and TRBJ2-3; 11 positions match TRBD2. The V segment lost 5 bases and the J segment 4 bases; nucleotides outside the gene matches: 2. This CDR3 is 14 amino acids long. The germline V gene encodes CDR1 SGHAT and CDR2 FQNNGV. The CDR3 nucleotides are TGTGCCAGCAGCATTAGCGGGGGGGCAGATACGCAGTATTTT. It codes for CASSISGGADTQYF. The variable domain in full, completed from reference TRBV11-2 and TRBJ2-3, reads EAGVAQSPRYKIIEKRQSVAFWCNPISGHATLYWYQQILGQGPKLLIQFQNNGVVDDSQLPKDRFSAERLKGVDSTLKIQPAKLEDSAVYLCASSISGGADTQYFGPGTRLTVL.

The V gene is TRBV24-1, the J gene TRBJ2-3; 9 positions match TRBD1. After removal of 4 bases from V and 6 bases from J, the junction contained 7 bases not matched to a gene. This CDR3 region has 15 residues. CDR1 and CDR2 (germline): KGHDR, SFDVKD. CDR3 coding DNA: TGTGCCACCAGTGACACAGGGGGCGCCGGGGATACGCAGTATTTT. It specifies CATSDTGGAGDTQYF.

The gene calls are TRBV5-1 and TRBJ2-2, with 7 bases that match TRBD2. The CDR3 runs 15 residues. Trimming at V came to 1 base and at J to 7 bases, leaving 7 bases not matched to a gene. The germline V gene has CDR1 SGHRS and CDR2 YFSETQ. The CDR3 region is CASSLILAEGGELFF. DNA of the CDR3: TGCGCCAGCAGCTTGATTCTAGCGGAGGGCGGGGAGCTGTTTTTT.

V usage is TRBV6-4 and J usage is TRBJ2-7; D is undetermined. Germline values: CDR1 MRHNA, CDR2 SNTAGT. This CDR3 has 13 amino acids. Trimming left V 3 bases short and J 7 bases short, with 13 bases between. CDR3 DNA sequence: TGTGCCAGCAGTGAAGTATTGGGAACGGAGCAGTACTTC. Translated: CASSEVLGTEQYF.

The chain links TRBV7-3 to TRBJ2-1; TRBD2 might be the D (5 bases). Trimming stripped 3 bases from V and 0 bases from J, with 6 bases between. This CDR3 is 14 amino acids long. In germline, CDR1 is SGHTA, CDR2 FQGTGA. The CDR3 DNA reads TGTGCCAGCAGCTTGGACTCCTCCTACAATGAGCAGTTCTTC. Translated, it gives CASSLDSSYNEQFF.

The CDR3 here is CASRVHQESTDTQYF. The DNA of the CDR3 is TGCGCCAGCCGAGTGCATCAGGAAAGCACAGATACGCAGTATTTT. The chain couples TRBV4-3 to TRBJ2-3; D not resolved. There are 15 residues in the CDR3. V was pared by 8 bases and J by 0 bases, with 15 bases between. CDR1 is LGHNA and CDR2 is YSLEER in the germline V gene.

The rearrangement joins TRBV10-1 to TRBJ1-5; 9 positions agree with TRBD1. From germline, CDR1 is WNHNN and CDR2 SYGVQD (reference sequence). The V and J ends lost 8 bases and 3 bases, in that order; junction bases with no gene match: 5. This CDR3 comprises 14 residues. The CDR3 sequence is CASYRGRFNQPQHF. The CDR3 DNA follows: TGCGCCAGCTACAGGGGGCGATTCAATCAGCCCCAGCATTTT.

This clone was observed a few times. The V and J genes are TRBV11-3 and TRBJ2-7; no clear D. CDR1 is SGHNT and CDR2 is YENEEA in the germline V gene. V gave up 5 bases and J gave up 7 bases, with 18 bases separating them. The CDR3 sequence is 14 residues long. CDR3 residues: CASSLRASSREQYF. The CDR3 DNA follows: TGTGCCAGCAGCCTAAGGGCCTCTTCGAGGGAGCAGTACTTC.

This chain links TRBV7-3 with TRBJ2-1, with 9 bases fitting TRBD2. Germline V gene data show CDR1 as SGHTA and CDR2 as FQGTGA. The J segment lost 7 bases and the V segment lost 3 bases, leaving 4 bases of the junction unmatched. The CDR3 sequence is 14 residues long. The CDR3 reads CASSLLAGVNEQFF. The CDR3 DNA follows: TGTGCCAGCAGCTTGTTAGCGGGAGTGAATGAGCAGTTCTTC.

J is TRBJ2-7 and V is TRBV7-8; unclear D gene. V was pared by 3 bases and J by 3 bases, with 9 bases between. Germline V CDR1 and CDR2: SGHVS, FQNEAQ. This CDR3 comprises 13 residues. The CDR3, as DNA: TGTGCCAGCAGCTTGGTAGGGATCTACGAGCAGTACTTC. It encodes CASSLVGIYEQYF.

This clone was seen only once. V is TRBV28 and J is TRBJ2-1; a weak D match, TRBD1 (5 bases). CDR1 and CDR2 from the germline V gene are MDHEN and SYDVKM. Between the trimmed V and J ends, which lost 2 bases and 8 bases, there was a span of 13 bases. The CDR3 extends over 14 amino acids. The CDR3 coding sequence is TGTGCCAGCAGTTTAAGGGGCGCAAGTCATGAGCAGTTCTTC. Amino acids: CASSLRGASHEQFF.

This chain connects TRBV7-3 to TRBJ2-3; 8 nucleotides align to TRBD2. This CDR3 is 15 amino acids long. CDR1 and CDR2 from the germline V gene are SGHTA and FQGTGA. V was pared by 1 base and J by 2 bases, with 2 bases of the junction left unmatched. The CDR3 protein is CASSLNGGVTDTQYF. The CDR3 DNA sequence: TGTGCCAGCAGCTTAAACGGGGGGGTCACAGATACGCAGTATTTT.

The chain recombines TRBV4-2 with TRBJ2-3; TRBD1 matches at 10 bases. The CDR3 consists of 17 residues. After removal of 2 bases from V and 2 bases from J, the junction contained 7 bases not matched to a gene. CDR1 is LGHNA and CDR2 is YNFKEQ in the germline V gene. CDR3 DNA: TGTGCCAGCAGCCAACCGGACAGGGGGGGATACACAGATACGCAGTATTTT. This codes for CASSQPDRGGYTDTQYF.

The chain employs TRBV24-1 and TRBJ2-1; TRBD2 agrees at 8 bases. From germline, CDR1 is KGHDR and CDR2 SFDVKD. The J segment lost 8 bases and the V segment lost 3 bases, leaving 14 bases of the junction unmatched. This CDR3 comprises 17 residues. The CDR3 sequence: CATSDPTEGLEGYEQFF. The CDR3 nucleotides are TGTGCCACCAGTGATCCAACCGAGGGACTAGAGGGCTATGAGCAGTTCTTC.

This chain connects TRBV20-1 to TRBJ2-7; 10 bases fit TRBD2. The CDR3 runs to 13 residues. The junction had 5 bases not matched to a gene; V was cut back by 3 bases and J by 6 bases. Germline values: CDR1 DFQATT, CDR2 SNEGSKA (reference sequence). Written as DNA, the CDR3 is TGCAGTGCTAGTGGGACTAGCGTCGGCGAGCAGTACTTC. It specifies CSASGTSVGEQYF.

The chain employs TRBV12-3 or TRBV12-4 and TRBJ2-1; D possibly corresponds to TRBD2 (5 bases). Trimming took 0 bases from V and 12 from J, leaving 12 bases between them. The CDR3 length is 13 residues. CDR3 protein: CASSLAYPRVQFF. The CDR3 DNA sequence: TGTGCCAGCAGTTTAGCGTACCCGAGGGTGCAGTTCTTC.

The rearrangement joins TRBV5-4 to TRBJ2-7; possibly TRBD1 or TRBD2 for D (5 bases each). The CDR3 extends over 14 amino acids. From germline, CDR1 is SGHNT and CDR2 YYREEE (reference sequence). Trimming shortened V by 3 bases and J by 5 bases, and 15 bases separated the two germline ends. CDR3 coding DNA: TGTGCCAGCAGCTGGCAAGAGGGGTCCCACGAGCAGTACTTC. It specifies CASSWQEGSHEQYF.

The chain combines TRBV11-3 with TRBJ2-4, with D unclear. The CDR3 consists of 14 residues. The V gene's germline CDR1 is SGHNT and CDR2 YENEEA. Trimming shortened V by 4 bases and J by 5 bases, and 12 bases separated the two germline ends. CDR3 in amino acids: CASSSQLSENIQYF. CDR3 nucleotides: TGTGCCAGCAGCTCACAGCTAAGTGAAAACATTCAGTACTTC.

The rearrangement joins TRBV2 to TRBJ2-5; the D call may be TRBD1 or TRBD2 (5 bases each). The germline V gene has CDR1 SNHLY and CDR2 FYNNEI. The CDR3 contains 12 residues. Trimming took off 7 bases at V and 5 bases at J, with 11 bases between the two ends. The DNA of the CDR3 is TGTGCCAGCACACGGGACCCCGAGACCCAGTACTTC. This encodes CASTRDPETQYF. The entire variable domain, with the rest obtained from reference TRBV2 and TRBJ2-5, is as follows: EPEVTQTPSHQVTQMGQEVILRCVPISNHLYFYWYRQILGQKVEFLVSFYNNEISEKSEIFDDQFSVERPDGSNFTLKIRSTKLEDSAMYFCASTRDPETQYFGPGTRLLVL.

This chain links TRBV5-1 with TRBJ1-2; 7 bases line up with TRBD1. V lost 3 bases to trimming and J lost 6 bases; unmatched junction nucleotides: 11. The length of the CDR3 is 15 residues. The germline V gene has CDR1 SGHRS and CDR2 YFSETQ. In DNA form, the CDR3 reads TGCGCCAGCAGCTCTGGCCTACAGGGGTTCGATGGCTACACCTTC. Translating gives CASSSGLQGFDGYTF.

The chain carries TRBV9 and TRBJ2-3, with no clear D. The germline V gene encodes CDR1 SGDLS and CDR2 YYNGEE. This CDR3 has 15 residues. With 3 bases removed from V and 6 bases from J, the gap between germline ends came to 17 bases. The CDR3: CASSAPVWGLDTQYF. The CDR3 DNA sequence: TGTGCCAGCAGCGCTCCGGTGTGGGGTCTGGATACGCAGTATTTT.

This chain joins TRBV5-1 and TRBJ1-1, with D perhaps TRBD1 (6 bases). This CDR3 comprises 15 residues. Germline V CDR1 and CDR2: SGHRS, YFSETQ. The V gene lost 0 bases and the J gene lost 0 bases, with 9 bases spanning the gap. The CDR3 region is CASSLATGLNTEAFF. Here the CDR3 DNA reads TGCGCCAGCAGCTTGGCCACAGGGTTGAACACTGAAGCTTTCTTT.

The rearrangement links TRBV28 to TRBJ2-1, with 7 bases aligning to TRBD1. J lost 8 bases, V lost 7 bases, and 5 bases had no gene match. Germline lookup yields CDR1 MDHEN and CDR2 SYDVKM. CDR3 length equals 12 residues. CDR3 amino acids: CASIDRVHEQFF. The CDR3 bases are TGTGCCAGCATCGACAGGGTACATGAGCAGTTCTTC. The whole variable domain, remainder taken from reference TRBV28 and TRBJ2-1, is DVKVTQSSRYLVKRTGEKVFLECVQDMDHENMFWYRQDPGLGLRLIYFSYDVKMKEKGDIPEGYSVSREKKERFSLILESASTNQTSMYLCASIDRVHEQFFGPGTRLTVL.

V gene TRBV19 combines with J gene TRBJ1-3; possible D gene TRBD1, 5 bases. V lost 6 bases and J lost 4, with 13 bases in between. CDR1 and CDR2 from the germline V gene are LNHDA and SQIVND (reference sequence). This CDR3 contains 14 residues. The CDR3 protein is CASRDRTFGNTIYF. The CDR3 DNA reads as TGTGCCAGTAGGGATAGGACATTCGGAAACACCATATATTTT.

The count of this clone is one. The chain recombines TRBV14 with TRBJ2-3, with TRBD2 identical over 9 bases. This CDR3 is built from 16 residues. CDR1 and CDR2 (germline): SGHDN, FVKESK. V dropped 1 base and J dropped 5; count of bases not matched to a gene: 7. This CDR3 is CASSQVRGGGQDTQYF. CDR3 DNA sequence: TGTGCCAGCAGCCAAGTCCGCGGGGGGGGACAAGATACGCAGTATTTT.

The J gene is TRBJ2-7, the V gene TRBV30; a possible D gene is TRBD2 (5 bases). CDR3 length: 13 residues. The V end lost 3 bases, the J end lost 2 bases, and 11 bases lay between the germline ends. Germline CDR1 is GTSNPN and CDR2 is SVGIG (reference sequence). CDR3 in DNA: TGTGCCTGGAGGAACTCGGGGACCTACGAGCAGTACTTC. It specifies CAWRNSGTYEQYF.